The present entry profiles one T cell receptor beta chain with its context. Per the study methods: Quantification of nucleated cells was approximated via reference gene primer amplification. Profiling relied on immunoSEQ multiplex PCR, and the TCRdb table lists in-frame clones only, not all of them. V and J calls and clone size follow that table, whereas D and trimming were derived from the DNA. The profile shows a few hundred thousand clones, around 80% of them singletons. CDR1 is SGHRS and CDR2 is YFSETQ in the germline V gene. This CDR3 comprises 14 residues. J gave up 0 bases and V 7 bases, and 3 bases lay outside the gene matches. This record comes from a study of blood T cell repertoires in COVID-19. In the study overall: Sources were T cells, B-cell-depleted T cells, or PBMCs; the material itself was cDNA or gDNA.

This chain joins TRBV5-1 and TRBJ2-2; 7 bases agree with TRBD2. The sequenced sample consisted of peripheral blood. This sequence was found in a man in his 60s with acute or convalescent COVID-19. CDR3 amino acids: CASAGTTNTGELFF. In DNA, the CDR3 is TGCGCCAGCGCCGGGACTACGAACACCGGGGAGCTGTTTTTT.